The text below deals with one T cell receptor beta chain. Its recognized antigen is unknown. No base qualities exist here, and no much larger clone lies one base off it. Reading the germline V gene (reference sequence) gives CDR1 SEHNR and CDR2 FQNEAQ. V drops 1 base and J drops 8 bases, leaving 8 bases in between. Reading from cysteine to phenylalanine, the CDR3 counts 12 amino acids. Only the CDR3 DNA is retained, 36 bases long and in frame from the first base. This sample was taken from a study of vaccination effects on CD4 cells after COVID-19 (dated by TCRdb to between 2021 and 2022). For the wider study: Post-vaccine samples across the study were collected a median of 72 days after the second dose, with a range of 14 to 241. A total of around eleven COVID-19 convalescent patients and a few SARS-CoV-2-naive healthy vaccine recipients were included in the full study. The study compared SARS-CoV-2 spike-specific CD4+ TCR repertoires before and after mRNA vaccination in COVID-19 convalescent patients and infection-naive vaccine recipients. Cultures from other donors in the study were sequenced using the Oncomine TCR Beta short-read assay on an Illumina iSeq 100. The study at large found these results: Among healthy vaccine recipients, nearly all vaccine-induced clones were SARS-CoV-2 mono-reactive, and only 1 of 255 was cross-reactive with common cold coronaviruses. The study was limited by a small number of convalescent patients, and early post-infection timepoints were lacking. Marked clonal contraction was observed in both infection-induced and vaccine-induced clones at late post-vaccination timepoints, consistent with waning T cell responses.

To identify antigen-specific CD4+ T cell clonotypes by their expansion, the ViraFEST assay first stimulated PBMC with viral peptide pools and then applied TCR sequencing. After more than nine days of culture, CD4+ T cells were isolated with the EasySep CD4+ T cell isolation kit. Two doses of either the BNT162b2 or the mRNA-1273 mRNA SARS-CoV-2 vaccine were administered to participants. Healthy vaccine recipients had no prior SARS-CoV-2 infection, confirmed by negative nucleocapsid antibodies before and after vaccination. Each well held roughly 2 million PBMC cultured in IMDM containing around 5.1% human AB serum, 8.5 to 10 IU/ml IL-2 and gentamicin, along with 8 to 10 ug/ml peptides. Half of the culture medium was replaced with fresh IL-2-containing medium on days 3 and 7. Unless noted otherwise, every peptide stimulation condition was grown in triplicate wells. PBMC were separated from whole blood using Ficoll-Paque Plus gradient centrifugation and were then either cryopreserved at -140C or used fresh. The overlapping peptide pools covered the spike proteins of SARS-CoV-2 as well as those of the common cold coronaviruses HCoV-NL63, HCoV-OC43 and HCoV-229E. The QIAamp micro DNA kit was used to extract genomic DNA from the cultured CD4+ T cells.

Library preparation used the immunoSEQ multiplex PCR assay. TCR beta CDR3 sequencing was performed on DNA from the cultured, isolated CD4+ T cells. The study's processing was this. Non-productive TCR sequences were removed, reads were trimmed to the CDR3 region, and CDR3s of at least 7 amino acids were retained. Antigen-specific clonotypes were identified with the MANAFEST web app by comparing expansion in peptide wells against reference cultures. To count as positive, a clone had to show expansion at FDR<0.05 compared with the reference and with all other wells, an odds ratio above 5, and a frequency above 0.1% in two replicate wells. Cross-reactive clonotypes were defined as significantly expanded in SARS-CoV-2 spike wells and in at least one common cold coronavirus spike condition. Using the stringdist R package, CDR3 similarity was measured by Levenshtein distance, and unrooted trees were constructed with ape in R 3.6.1. The table comes from immuneACCESS by way of TCRdb, which keeps in-frame sequences with V and J called. Part of the clones is missing from these tables; in studies checked, under half for an unresolved V gene and the rest for unknown reasons. That table supplies the V and J calls and clone size; D and trimming were determined from the DNA. The sample table contains more than 12,000 clones; only one count was recorded for roughly 72% of them. The ten largest account for roughly 9.9% of the sample.

The rearranged chain carries TRBV7-9 and TRBJ1-2; the D gene remains uncertain. Specimen: CD4+ T cells from PBMCs cultured with SARS-CoV-2 spike peptides, collected after COVID-19 vaccination. The sample's cell subset or site label, decoded: SARS-CoV-2 spike overlapping peptide pool stimulation. This clonotype was obtained from a human donor who received a COVID-19 vaccine. The DNA sequence is as follows: TGTGCCAGCAGCTTAGAACAAGGGGGCTACACCTTC. Translation gives CASSLEQGGYTF.